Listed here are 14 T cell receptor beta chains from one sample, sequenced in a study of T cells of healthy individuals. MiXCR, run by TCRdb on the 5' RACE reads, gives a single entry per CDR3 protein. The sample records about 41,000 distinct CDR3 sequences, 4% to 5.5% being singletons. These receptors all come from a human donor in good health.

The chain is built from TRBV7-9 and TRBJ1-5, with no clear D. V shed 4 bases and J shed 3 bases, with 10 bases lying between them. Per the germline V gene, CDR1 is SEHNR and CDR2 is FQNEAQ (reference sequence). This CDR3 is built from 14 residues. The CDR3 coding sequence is TGTGCCAGCAGCTCGGACGGTGCCAATCAGCCCCAGCATTTT. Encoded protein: CASSSDGANQPQHF.

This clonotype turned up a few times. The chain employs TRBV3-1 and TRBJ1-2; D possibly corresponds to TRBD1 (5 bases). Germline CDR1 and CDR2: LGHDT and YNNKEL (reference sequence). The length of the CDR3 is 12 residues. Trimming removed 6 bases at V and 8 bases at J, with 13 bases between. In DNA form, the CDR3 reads TGTGCCAGCAGTCAGAAGGGGCACGGCTACACCTTC. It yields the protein CASSQKGHGYTF. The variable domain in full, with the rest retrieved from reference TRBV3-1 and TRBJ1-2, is DTAVSQTPKYLVTQMGNDKSIKCEQNLGHDTMYWYKQDSKKFLKIMFSYNNKELIINETVPNRFSPKSPDKAHLNLHINSLELGDSAVYFCASSQKGHGYTFGSGTRLTVV.

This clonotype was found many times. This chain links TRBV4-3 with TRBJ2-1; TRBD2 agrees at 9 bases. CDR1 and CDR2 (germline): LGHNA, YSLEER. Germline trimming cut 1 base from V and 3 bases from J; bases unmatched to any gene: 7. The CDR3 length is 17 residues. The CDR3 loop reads CASSQGLAGVIYNEQFF. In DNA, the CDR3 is TGCGCCAGCAGCCAAGGTTTAGCGGGAGTAATCTACAATGAGCAGTTCTTC.

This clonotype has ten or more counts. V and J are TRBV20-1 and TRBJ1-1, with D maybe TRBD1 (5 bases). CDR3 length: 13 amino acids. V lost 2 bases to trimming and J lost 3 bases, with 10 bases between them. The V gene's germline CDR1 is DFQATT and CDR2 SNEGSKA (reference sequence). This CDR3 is CSARRGIDTEAFF. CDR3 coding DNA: TGCAGTGCTAGAAGGGGCATTGACACTGAAGCTTTCTTT.

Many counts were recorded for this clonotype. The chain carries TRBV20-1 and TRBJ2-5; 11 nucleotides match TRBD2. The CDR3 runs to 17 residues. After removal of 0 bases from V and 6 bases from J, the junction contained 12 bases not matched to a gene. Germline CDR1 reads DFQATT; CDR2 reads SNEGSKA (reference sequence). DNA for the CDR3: TGCAGTGCTAGAGATGGGGTTGGTAGCGGGAGGGGGAAGACCCAGTACTTC. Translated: CSARDGVGSGRGKTQYF.

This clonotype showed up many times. The CDR3 nucleotides are TGTGCCAGCAGAGAGCAGGGGGCGCCGGAGACCCAGTACTTC. This translates into CASREQGAPETQYF. The chain joins TRBV6-2 or TRBV6-3 to TRBJ2-5, with TRBD1 matching over 8 bases. The CDR3 covers 14 residues. The germline gives CDR1 MNHEY, CDR2 SVGEGT. V dropped 6 bases and J dropped 5; count of bases not matched to a gene: 8.

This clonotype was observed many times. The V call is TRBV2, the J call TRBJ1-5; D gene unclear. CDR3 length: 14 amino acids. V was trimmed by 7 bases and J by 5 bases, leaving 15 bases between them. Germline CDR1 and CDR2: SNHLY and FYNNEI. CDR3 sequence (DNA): TGTGCCAGCAAAAATATGGACGGAGATCAGCCCCAGCATTTT. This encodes CASKNMDGDQPQHF. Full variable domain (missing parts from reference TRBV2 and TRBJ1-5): EPEVTQTPSHQVTQMGQEVILRCVPISNHLYFYWYRQILGQKVEFLVSFYNNEISEKSEIFDDQFSVERPDGSNFTLKIRSTKLEDSAMYFCASKNMDGDQPQHFGDGTRLSIL.

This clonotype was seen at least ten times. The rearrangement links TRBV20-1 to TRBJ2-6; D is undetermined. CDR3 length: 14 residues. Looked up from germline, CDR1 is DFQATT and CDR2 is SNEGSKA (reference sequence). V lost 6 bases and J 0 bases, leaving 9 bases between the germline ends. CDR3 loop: CSAPEFSGANVLTF. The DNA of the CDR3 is TGCAGTGCCCCAGAGTTCTCTGGGGCCAACGTCCTGACTTTC.

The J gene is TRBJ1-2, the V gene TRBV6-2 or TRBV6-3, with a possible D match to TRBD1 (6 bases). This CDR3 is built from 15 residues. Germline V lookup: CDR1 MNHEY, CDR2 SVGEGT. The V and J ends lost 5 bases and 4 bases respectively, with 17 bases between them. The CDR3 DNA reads TGTGCCAGCAGTCACGGACAGTACGACATCTATGGCTACACCTTC. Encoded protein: CASSHGQYDIYGYTF.

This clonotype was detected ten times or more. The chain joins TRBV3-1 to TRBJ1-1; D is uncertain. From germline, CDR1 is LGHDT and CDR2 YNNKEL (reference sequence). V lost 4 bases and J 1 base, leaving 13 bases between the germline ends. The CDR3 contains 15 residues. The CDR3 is CASSRHRRENTEAFF. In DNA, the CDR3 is TGTGCCAGCAGCCGCCATCGTCGGGAGAACACTGAAGCTTTCTTT.

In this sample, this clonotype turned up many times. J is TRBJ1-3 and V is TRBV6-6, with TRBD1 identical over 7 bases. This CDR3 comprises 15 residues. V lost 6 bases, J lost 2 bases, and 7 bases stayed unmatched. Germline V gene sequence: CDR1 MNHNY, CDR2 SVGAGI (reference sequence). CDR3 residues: CASRKSGTAGNTIYF. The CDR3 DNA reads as TGTGCCAGCAGAAAATCCGGGACAGCTGGAAACACCATATATTTT.

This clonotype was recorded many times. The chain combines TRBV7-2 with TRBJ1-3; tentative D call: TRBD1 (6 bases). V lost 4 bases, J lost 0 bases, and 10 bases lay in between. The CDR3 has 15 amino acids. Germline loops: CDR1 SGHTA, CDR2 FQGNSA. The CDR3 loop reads CASSSDRSSGNTIYF. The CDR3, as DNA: TGTGCCAGCAGCTCCGACAGGTCCTCTGGAAACACCATATATTTT.

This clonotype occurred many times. CDR3 protein: CASSYSSGNYGYTF. The CDR3 nucleotides read TGTGCCAGCAGTTACTCTTCGGGAAACTATGGCTACACCTTC. The gene calls are TRBV6-5 and TRBJ1-2; no reliable D call. CDR1 MNHEY and CDR2 SVGAGI come from the germline V gene. The CDR3 loop spans 14 amino acids. The V end was cut by 0 bases, the J end by 2 bases, with 7 bases between.

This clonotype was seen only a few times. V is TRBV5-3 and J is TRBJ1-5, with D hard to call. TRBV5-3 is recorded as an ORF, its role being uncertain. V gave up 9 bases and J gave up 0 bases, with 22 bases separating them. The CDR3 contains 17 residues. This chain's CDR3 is CATFIKWTDNSNQPQHF. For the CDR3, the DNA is TGTGCCACCTTCATAAAATGGACTGACAATAGCAATCAGCCCCAGCATTTT.